The TCR beta chain under discussion was sequenced for a study of blood T cell repertoires in COVID-19. Trimming took 10 bases from V and 5 from J; bases not matched to a gene: 6. Per germline, CDR1 LNHDA and CDR2 SQIVND (reference sequence). The CDR3 has 13 amino acids. Sequencing used immunoSEQ multiplex PCR; TCRdb keeps in-frame clones, though not all of them. The sample lists a few hundred thousand clones, 86% seen once, with 2.2% in the top ten. The clonotype comes from a woman aged 45 to 65 with acute or convalescent COVID-19. The specimen was peripheral blood. This chain uses TRBV19 with TRBJ1-4; 8 bases map to TRBD1. CDR3 in DNA: TGTGCCACCCGGACAGGGTCAAATGAAAAACTGTTTTTT. Translating gives CATRTGSNEKLFF.